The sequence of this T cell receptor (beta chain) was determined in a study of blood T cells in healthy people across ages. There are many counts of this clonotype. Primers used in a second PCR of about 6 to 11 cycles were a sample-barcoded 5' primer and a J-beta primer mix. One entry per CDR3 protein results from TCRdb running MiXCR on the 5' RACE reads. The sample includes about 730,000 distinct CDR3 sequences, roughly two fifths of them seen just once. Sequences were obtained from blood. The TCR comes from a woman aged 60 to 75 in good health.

The CDR3 sequence: CASSQLRGETQYF. CDR3 bases: TGCGCCAGCAGCCAACTAAGGGGGGAGACCCAGTACTTC. The chain couples TRBV4-3 to TRBJ2-5; D perhaps matches TRBD1 (6 bases). Germline CDR1 and CDR2: LGHNA and YSLEER. The CDR3 spans 13 residues. The V end was cut by 2 bases, the J end by 5 bases, with 9 bases between.